The clone carrying this TCR beta chain was counted a single time. Its matching antigen is unknown. The data derive from a study of shared clonotypes between healthy human individuals. Study-wide points: A handful of donors showed sharing of roughly 5% of naive CD4 clonotypes.

Germline V gives CDR1 MNHEY, CDR2 SVGAGI. Trimming cost V 7 bases and J 5 bases, with 15 bases left between them. This CDR3 has 14 amino acids. When replicate PCRs were run on sorted subsets, they used approximately 0.2 ug DNA, some 29,000 T cell genomes. Method: immunoSEQ multiplex PCR; TCRdb's copy keeps in-frame clones and lacks some. The sample shows fewer than 2.5 million clones, 80% to 95% of them seen only once. The V and J genes are TRBV6-5 and TRBJ2-4; D may be TRBD1 (6 bases). What was sequenced was naive CD4+ T cells from PBMCs. Described subset: CD45RA+ positively selected. The receptor was isolated from a man aged 18 to 29 in good health. Some clones in this sample may be carry-over from other donors' samples. CDR3 DNA sequence: TGTGCCAGCACAATAGACAGGAGTCAAAACATTCAGTACTTC. Its protein is CASTIDRSQNIQYF.